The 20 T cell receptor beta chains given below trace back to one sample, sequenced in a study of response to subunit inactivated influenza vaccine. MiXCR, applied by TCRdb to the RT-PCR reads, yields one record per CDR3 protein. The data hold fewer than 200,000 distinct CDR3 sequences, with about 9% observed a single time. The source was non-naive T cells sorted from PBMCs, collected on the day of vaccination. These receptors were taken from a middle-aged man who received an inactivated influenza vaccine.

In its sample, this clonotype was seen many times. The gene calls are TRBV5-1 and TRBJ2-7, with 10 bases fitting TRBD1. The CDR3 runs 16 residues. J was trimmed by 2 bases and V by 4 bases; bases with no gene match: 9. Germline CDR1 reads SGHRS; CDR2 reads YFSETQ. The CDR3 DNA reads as TGCGCCAGCAGCGAATGGCGGACAGGGGGGACCTACGAGCAGTACTTC. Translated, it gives CASSEWRTGGTYEQYF.

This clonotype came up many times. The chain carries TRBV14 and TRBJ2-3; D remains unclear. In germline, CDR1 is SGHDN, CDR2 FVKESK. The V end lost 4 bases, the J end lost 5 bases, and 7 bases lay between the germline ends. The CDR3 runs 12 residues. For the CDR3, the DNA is TGTGCCAGCAGCCGCTTCCGAGATACGCAGTATTTT. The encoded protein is CASSRFRDTQYF.

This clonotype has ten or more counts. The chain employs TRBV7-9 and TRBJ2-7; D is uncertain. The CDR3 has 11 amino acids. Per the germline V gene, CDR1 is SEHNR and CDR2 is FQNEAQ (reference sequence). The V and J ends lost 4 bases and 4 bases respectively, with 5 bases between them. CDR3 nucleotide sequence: TGTGCCAGCAGCTCGGTATACGAGCAGTACTTC. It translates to CASSSVYEQYF.

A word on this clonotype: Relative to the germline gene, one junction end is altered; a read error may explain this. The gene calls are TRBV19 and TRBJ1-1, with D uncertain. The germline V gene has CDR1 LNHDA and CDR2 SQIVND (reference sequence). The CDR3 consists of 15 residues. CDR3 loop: CASSTPRTVYTEAFF. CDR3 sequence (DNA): TGTGCCAGTAGTACCCCCCGGACGGTCTACACTGAGGCTTTCTTT. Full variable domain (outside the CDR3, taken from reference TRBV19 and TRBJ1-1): DGGITQSPKYLFRKEGQNVTLSCEQNLNHDAMYWYRQDPGQGLRLIYYSQIVNDFQKGDIAEGYSVSREKKESFPLTVTSAQKNPTAFYLCASSTPRTVYTEAFFGQGTRLTVV.

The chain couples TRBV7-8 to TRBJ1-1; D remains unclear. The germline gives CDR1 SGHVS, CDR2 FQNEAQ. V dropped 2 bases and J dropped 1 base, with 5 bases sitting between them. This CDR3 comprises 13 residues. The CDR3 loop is CASSLQQNTEAFF. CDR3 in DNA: TGTGCCAGCAGCTTACAGCAGAACACTGAAGCTTTCTTT.

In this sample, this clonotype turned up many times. The CDR3 bases are TGTGCCAGCAGTGTGGAGGGTAGCTCCTACAATGAGCAGTTCTTC. Its protein product is CASSVEGSSYNEQFF. The chain combines TRBV2 with TRBJ2-1; maybe TRBD2 (6 bases). V was cut by 4 bases and J by 0 bases, with 10 bases left in between. Germline lookup yields CDR1 SNHLY and CDR2 FYNNEI. The CDR3 extends over 15 amino acids.

CDR3 sequence: CASSNDGGGYEQYF. CDR3 nucleotide sequence: TGTGCCAGCAGCAACGACGGGGGGGGCTACGAGCAGTACTTC. The chain uses TRBV5-4 and TRBJ2-7, with 8 bases that match TRBD2. CDR3 length: 14 residues. V lost 4 bases and J lost 3; bases outside the gene matches: 6. Germline values: CDR1 SGHNT, CDR2 YYREEE (reference sequence).

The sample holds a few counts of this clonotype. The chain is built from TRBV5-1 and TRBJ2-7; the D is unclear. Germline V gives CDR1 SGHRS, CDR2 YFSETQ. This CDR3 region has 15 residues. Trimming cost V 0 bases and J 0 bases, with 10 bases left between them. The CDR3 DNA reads TGCGCCAGCAGCTTGGCCTCGGCAAGCTCCTACGAGCAGTACTTC. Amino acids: CASSLASASSYEQYF.

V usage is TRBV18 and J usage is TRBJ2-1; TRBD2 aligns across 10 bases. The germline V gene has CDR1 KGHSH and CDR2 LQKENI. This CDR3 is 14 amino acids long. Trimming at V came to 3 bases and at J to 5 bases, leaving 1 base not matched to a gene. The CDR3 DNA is TGTGCCAGCTCACCCGGACTAGCGGACAATGAGCAGTTCTTC. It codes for CASSPGLADNEQFF.

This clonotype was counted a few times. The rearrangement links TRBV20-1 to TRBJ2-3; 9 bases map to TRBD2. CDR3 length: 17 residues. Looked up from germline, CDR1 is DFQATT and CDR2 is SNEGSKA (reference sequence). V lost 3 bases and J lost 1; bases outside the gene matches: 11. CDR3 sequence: CSASSAGGALGTDTQYF. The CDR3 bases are TGCAGTGCTAGTTCTGCGGGGGGGGCCCTAGGCACAGATACGCAGTATTTT.

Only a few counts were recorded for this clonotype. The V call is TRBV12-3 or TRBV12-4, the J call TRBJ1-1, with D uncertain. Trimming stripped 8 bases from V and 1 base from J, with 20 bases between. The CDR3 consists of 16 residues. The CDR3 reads CASSRWAAGKNTEAFF. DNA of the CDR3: TGTGCCAGCTCCCGCTGGGCCGCCGGAAAGAACACTGAAGCTTTCTTT.

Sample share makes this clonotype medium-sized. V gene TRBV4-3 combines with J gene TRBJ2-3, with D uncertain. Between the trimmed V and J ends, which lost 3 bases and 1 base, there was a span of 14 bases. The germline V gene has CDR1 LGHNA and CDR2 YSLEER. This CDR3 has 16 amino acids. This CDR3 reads CASSQDLIWGTDTQYF. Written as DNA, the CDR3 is TGCGCCAGCAGCCAGGATTTAATATGGGGCACAGATACGCAGTATTTT.

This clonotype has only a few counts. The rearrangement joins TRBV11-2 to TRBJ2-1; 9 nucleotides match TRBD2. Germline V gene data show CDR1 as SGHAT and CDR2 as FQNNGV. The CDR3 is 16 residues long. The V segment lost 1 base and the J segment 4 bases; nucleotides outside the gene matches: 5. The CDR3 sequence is CASSLVAGAGYNEQFF. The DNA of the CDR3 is TGTGCCAGCAGCTTAGTAGCGGGAGCGGGGTACAATGAGCAGTTCTTC.

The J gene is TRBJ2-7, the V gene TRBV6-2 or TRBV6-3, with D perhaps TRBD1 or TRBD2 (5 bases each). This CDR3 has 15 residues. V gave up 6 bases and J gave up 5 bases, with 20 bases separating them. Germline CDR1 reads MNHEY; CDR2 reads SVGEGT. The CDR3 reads CASRSTGALAHEQYF. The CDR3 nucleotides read TGTGCCAGCAGATCTACCGGGGCCCTAGCACACGAGCAGTACTTC.

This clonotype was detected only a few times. The CDR3 bases are TGTGCCAGCAGCCTAAGACAGGTTGCTAATGAAAAACTGTTTTTT. Its protein is CASSLRQVANEKLFF. V is TRBV7-9 and J is TRBJ1-4, with D possibly being TRBD1 (6 bases). The CDR3 is 15 amino acids. The V end was cut by 5 bases, the J end by 3 bases, with 13 bases between. The germline CDR1 and CDR2 sequences are SEHNR and FQNEAQ (reference sequence).

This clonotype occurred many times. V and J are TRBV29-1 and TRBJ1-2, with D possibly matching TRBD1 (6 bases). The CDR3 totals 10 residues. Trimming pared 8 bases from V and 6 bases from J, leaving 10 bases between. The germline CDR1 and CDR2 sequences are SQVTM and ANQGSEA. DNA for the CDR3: TGCAGCCACCGACAGGATGGCTACACCTTC. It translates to CSHRQDGYTF.

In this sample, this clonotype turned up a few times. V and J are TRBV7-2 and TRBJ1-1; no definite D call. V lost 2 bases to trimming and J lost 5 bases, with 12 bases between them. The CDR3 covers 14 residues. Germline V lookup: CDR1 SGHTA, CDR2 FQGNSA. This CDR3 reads CASSLTVGQTEAFF. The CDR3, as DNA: TGTGCCAGCAGCTTAACTGTTGGTCAAACTGAAGCTTTCTTT.

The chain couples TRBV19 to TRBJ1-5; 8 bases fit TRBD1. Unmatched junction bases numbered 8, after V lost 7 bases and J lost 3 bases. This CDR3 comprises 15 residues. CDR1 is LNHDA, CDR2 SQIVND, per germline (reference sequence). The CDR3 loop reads CASTRTGNINQPQHF. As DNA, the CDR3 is TGTGCCAGTACTAGGACAGGGAATATCAATCAGCCCCAGCATTTT.

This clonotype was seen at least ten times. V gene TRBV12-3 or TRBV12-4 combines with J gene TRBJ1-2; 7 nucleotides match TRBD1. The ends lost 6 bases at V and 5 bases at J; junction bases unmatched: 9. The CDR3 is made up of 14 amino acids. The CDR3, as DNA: TGTGCCAGCAGCTCCAATAGGGACAGTTATGGCTACACCTTC. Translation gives CASSSNRDSYGYTF.

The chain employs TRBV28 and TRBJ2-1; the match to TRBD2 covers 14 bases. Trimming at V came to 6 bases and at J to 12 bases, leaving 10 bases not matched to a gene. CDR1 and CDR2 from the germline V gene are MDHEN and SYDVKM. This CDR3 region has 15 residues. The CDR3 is CASRYPGLAGEAQFF. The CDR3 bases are TGTGCCAGCAGATATCCGGGACTAGCGGGAGAGGCGCAGTTCTTC.